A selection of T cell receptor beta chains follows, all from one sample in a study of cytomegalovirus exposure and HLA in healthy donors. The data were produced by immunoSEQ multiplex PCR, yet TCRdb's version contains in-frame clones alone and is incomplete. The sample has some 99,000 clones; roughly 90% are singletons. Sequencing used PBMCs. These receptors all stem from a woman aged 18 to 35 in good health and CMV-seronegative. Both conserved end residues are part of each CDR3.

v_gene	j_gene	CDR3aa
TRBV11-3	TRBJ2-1	CASSLGGREQFF
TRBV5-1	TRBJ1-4	CASSLDSTNEKLFF
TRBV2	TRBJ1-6	CASRGQGNSPLHF
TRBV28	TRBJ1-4	CASSSTGESEKLFF
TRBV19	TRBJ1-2	CASSKRDRVEAGYTF
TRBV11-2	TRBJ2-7	CASSLQAGAGEQYF
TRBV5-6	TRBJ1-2	CASSFGPGGYGYTF
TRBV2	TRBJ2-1	CASSEALQAGLEQFF
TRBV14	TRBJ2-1	CASSQDWGEAPREGAYNEQFF
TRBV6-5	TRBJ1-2	CASSYRTGDYGYTF
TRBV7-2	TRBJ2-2	CASSSFSGGVTGELFF
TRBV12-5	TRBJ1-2	CASGHRGGEGYGYTF
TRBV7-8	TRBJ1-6	CASSHIDRGNSPLHF